This T cell receptor (beta chain) was captured by sequencing in a study of cytomegalovirus exposure and HLA in healthy donors. The sample holds a few counts of this clone. Its target is unknown. Broader study findings: The study listed 150 to 200 cytomegalovirus-associated TCR beta chains.

The study ran its PCR with 60 Vbeta and 13 Jbeta primers. The repertoire was sequenced with immunoSEQ multiplex PCR; TCRdb's copy has only in-frame clones and lacks some. Found here are roughly 71,000 clones, around 70% of them singletons; the top ten hold roughly 11%. Sequenced material: PBMCs. The receptor's source is a human donor in good health.

The CDR3 reads CASSLATSGSYNEQFF. Here the CDR3 DNA reads TGCGCCAGCAGCTTGGCGACTAGCGGGAGCTACAATGAGCAGTTCTTC. The chain has TRBV5-1 and TRBJ2-1; 12 positions match TRBD2. V was clipped by 0 bases and J by 3 bases; unmatched bases: 1. The CDR3 is 16 residues long. Germline loops: CDR1 SGHRS, CDR2 YFSETQ.